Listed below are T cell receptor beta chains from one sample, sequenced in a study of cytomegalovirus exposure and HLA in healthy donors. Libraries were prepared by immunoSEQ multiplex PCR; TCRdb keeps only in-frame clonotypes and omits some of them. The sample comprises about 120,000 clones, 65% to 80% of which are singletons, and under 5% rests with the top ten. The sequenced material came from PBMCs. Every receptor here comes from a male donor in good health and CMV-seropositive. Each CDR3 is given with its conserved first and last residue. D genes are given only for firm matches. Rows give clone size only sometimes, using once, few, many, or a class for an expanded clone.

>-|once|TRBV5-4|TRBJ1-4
CASSLAGRGDEKLFF
TGTGCCAGCAGCTTGGCGGGCAGGGGAGATGAAAAACTGTTTTTT
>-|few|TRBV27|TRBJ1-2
CASSLSGKYYGYTF
TGTGCCAGCAGTTTGTCAGGAAAATACTATGGCTACACCTTC
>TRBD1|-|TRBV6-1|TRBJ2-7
CASRRDRVEQYF
TGTGCCAGCAGAAGAGACAGGGTTGAGCAGTACTTC
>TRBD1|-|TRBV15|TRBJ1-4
CATSRGVGDRGEKLFF
TGTGCCACCAGCAGAGGGGTGGGGGACAGGGGCGAAAAACTGTTTTTT
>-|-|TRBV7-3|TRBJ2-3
CASSRTGTVTDTQYF
TGTGCCAGCAGTCGAACCGGGACTGTCACAGATACGCAGTATTTT
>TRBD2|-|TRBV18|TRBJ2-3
CASRVTAGERNTQYF
TGTGCCAGTCGGGTGACGGCGGGAGAGAGAAATACGCAGTATTTT
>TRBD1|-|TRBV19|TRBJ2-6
CASSIWLLGQGAGANVLTF
TGTGCCAGTAGTATATGGTTGTTGGGACAGGGGGCCGGGGCCAACGTCCTGACTTTC
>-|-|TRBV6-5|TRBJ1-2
CASSERRVRGGYTF
TGTGCCAGCAGTGAAAGACGCGTAAGGGGTGGCTACACCTTC
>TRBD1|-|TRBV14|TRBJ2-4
CASSQTGANSQYF
TGTGCCAGCAGCCAGACAGGGGCTAACAGTCAGTACTTC
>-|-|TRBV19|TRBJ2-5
CASSIASGETQYF
TGTGCCAGTAGTATCGCATCGGGGGAGACCCAGTACTTC
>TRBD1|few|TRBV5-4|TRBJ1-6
CASSPGTGGNSPLHF
TGTGCCAGCAGCCCGGGCACAGGGGGTAATTCACCCCTCCACTTT
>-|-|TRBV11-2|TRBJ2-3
CASSLDGALGQYF
TGTGCCAGCAGCTTAGATGGGGCCCTAGGTCAGTATTTT
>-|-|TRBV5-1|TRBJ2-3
CASSTRGQGVADTQYF
TGCGCCAGCAGCACGCGGGGCCAGGGGGTCGCAGATACGCAGTATTTT
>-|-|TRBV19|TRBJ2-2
CASRKDSASTGELFF
TGTGCCAGTAGAAAGGACAGCGCATCCACCGGGGAGCTGTTTTTT
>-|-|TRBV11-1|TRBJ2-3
CASSLGASADTQYF
TGTGCCAGCAGCTTAGGTGCTAGCGCGGATACGCAGTATTTT